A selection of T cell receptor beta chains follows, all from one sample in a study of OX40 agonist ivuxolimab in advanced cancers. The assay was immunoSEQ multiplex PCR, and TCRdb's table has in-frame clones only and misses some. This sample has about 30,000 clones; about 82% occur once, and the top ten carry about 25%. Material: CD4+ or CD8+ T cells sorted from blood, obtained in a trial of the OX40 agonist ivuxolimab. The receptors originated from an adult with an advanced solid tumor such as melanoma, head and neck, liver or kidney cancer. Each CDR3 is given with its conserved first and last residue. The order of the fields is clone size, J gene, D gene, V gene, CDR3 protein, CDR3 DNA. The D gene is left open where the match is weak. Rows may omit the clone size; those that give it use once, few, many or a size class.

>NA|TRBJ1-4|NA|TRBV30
CAWLEATNEKLFF
TGTGCCTGGCTCGAGGCAACTAATGAAAAACTGTTTTTT
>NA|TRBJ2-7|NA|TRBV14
CASRTSDSYEQYF
TGTGCCAGCAGGACCAGTGACTCCTACGAGCAGTACTTC
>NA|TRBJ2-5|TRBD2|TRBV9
CASSKIAGDGETQYF
TGTGCCAGCAGCAAAATAGCGGGAGACGGTGAGACCCAGTACTTC
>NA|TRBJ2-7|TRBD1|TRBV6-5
CASSYGAGGSYEQYF
TGTGCCAGCAGTTACGGGGCAGGGGGCTCCTACGAGCAGTACTTC
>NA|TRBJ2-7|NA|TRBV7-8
CASTPELSSSYEQYF
TGTGCCAGCACACCTGAACTCAGCAGTTCCTACGAGCAGTACTTC
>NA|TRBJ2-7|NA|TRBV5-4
CASSDTGSRNEQYF
TGTGCCAGCTCCGACACAGGGAGTAGAAACGAGCAGTACTTC
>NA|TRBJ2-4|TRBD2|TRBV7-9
CASSLVRGLVDIQYF
TGTGCCAGCAGCTTAGTCCGAGGACTAGTCGACATTCAGTACTTC
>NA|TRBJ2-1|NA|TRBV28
CASTPPSGSSYNEQFF
TGTGCCAGCACCCCTCCGTCGGGGAGCTCCTACAATGAGCAGTTCTTC
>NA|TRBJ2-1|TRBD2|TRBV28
CASSLENSGRTNEQFF
TGTGCCAGCAGTTTGGAAAATAGCGGGAGGACCAATGAGCAGTTCTTC
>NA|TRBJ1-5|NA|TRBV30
CAWSEPYRDNQPQHF
TGTGCCTGGAGTGAACCCTACAGGGACAATCAGCCCCAGCATTTT
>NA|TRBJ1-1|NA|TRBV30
CAWSPRGKLNTEAFF
TGTGCCTGGAGTCCACGGGGAAAACTGAACACTGAAGCTTTCTTT
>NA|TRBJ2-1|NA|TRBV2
CASRGAGSSYNEQFF
TGTGCCAGCAGGGGTGCGGGAAGCTCCTACAATGAGCAGTTCTTC
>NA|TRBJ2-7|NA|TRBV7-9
CASSLAVRHNYEQYF
TGTGCCAGCAGCTTAGCTGTTCGACATAACTACGAGCAGTACTTC
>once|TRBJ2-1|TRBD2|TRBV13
CASSLGTSGRNEQFF
TGTGCCAGCAGCTTGGGGACTAGCGGGAGAAATGAGCAGTTCTTC
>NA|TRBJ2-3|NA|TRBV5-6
CASSLEGDETDTQYF
TGTGCCAGCAGCTTGGAAGGGGACGAGACAGATACGCAGTATTTT
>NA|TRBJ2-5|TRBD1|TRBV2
CASSSQGGETQYF
TGTGCCAGCAGTTCACAGGGGGGAGAGACCCAGTACTTC
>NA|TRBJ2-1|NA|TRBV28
CASSLYSQGQNEQFF
TGTGCCAGCAGTTTATATTCCCAGGGGCAAAATGAGCAGTTCTTC
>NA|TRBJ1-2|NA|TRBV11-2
CASSYSPGSPNYGYTF
TGTGCCAGCAGCTATTCTCCAGGTTCCCCTAACTATGGCTACACCTTC
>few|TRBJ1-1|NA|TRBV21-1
CASSTPRGPRAFF
TGTGCCAGCAGCACCCCAAGAGGCCCAAGAGCTTTCTTT
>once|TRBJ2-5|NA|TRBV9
CASSVGEGVLGETQYF
TGTGCCAGCAGCGTAGGGGAGGGGGTATTGGGAGAGACCCAGTACTTC
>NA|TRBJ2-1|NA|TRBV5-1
CASSDTSGANEQFF
TGCGCCAGCAGCGATACCTCAGGGGCCAATGAGCAGTTCTTC
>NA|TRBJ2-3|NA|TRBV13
CASSLVGGSTDTQYF
TGTGCCAGCAGCTTAGTCGGGGGTAGCACAGATACGCAGTATTTT
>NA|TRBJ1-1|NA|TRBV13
CASSSTNEAFF
TGTGCCAGCAGCTCTACAAATGAAGCTTTCTTT
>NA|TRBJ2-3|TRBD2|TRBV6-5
CASGAGARTDTQYF
TGTGCCAGCGGAGCGGGAGCAAGGACAGATACGCAGTATTTT
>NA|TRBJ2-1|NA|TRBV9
CASTPEVSPRVHEQFF
TGTGCCAGCACCCCGGAAGTAAGCCCGAGAGTACATGAGCAGTTCTTC
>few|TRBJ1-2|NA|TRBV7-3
CASTWGVNYGYTF
TGTGCCAGCACTTGGGGGGTTAACTATGGCTACACCTTC
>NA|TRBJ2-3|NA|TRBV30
CAWQRASVTDTQYF
TGTGCCTGGCAGAGGGCTAGCGTAACAGATACGCAGTATTTT
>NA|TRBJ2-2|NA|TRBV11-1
CASSFSSNAGELFF
TGTGCCAGCAGCTTTAGCAGTAACGCCGGGGAGCTGTTTTTT
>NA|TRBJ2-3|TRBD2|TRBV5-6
CASSLMVAGGRTDTQYF
TGTGCCAGCAGCTTAATGGTAGCGGGAGGGCGGACAGATACGCAGTATTTT
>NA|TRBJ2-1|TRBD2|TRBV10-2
CASRTTSGRVYEQFF
TGCGCCAGCAGGACGACTAGCGGGAGAGTCTATGAGCAGTTCTTC